This record covers a single T cell receptor (beta chain). The target antigen is unknown. The data derive from a study of T cells expressing NK-cell markers. Turning to the study itself: Seven donors tested HCMV-seropositive and one tested seronegative among the eight sequenced.

Study-wide results and limits: In a few donors, dominant clonotypes made up about 28.3-65% of CD3+CD56-NKG2C+ cells.

TCRdb reanalyzed the 5' RACE reads, giving one entry per CDR3 protein sequence and no DNA. The listing contains over 350,000 distinct CDR3 sequences. Germline V CDR1 and CDR2: LNHDA, SQIVND (reference sequence). The CDR3 is 13 residues long. The chain links TRBV19 to TRBJ2-7; the D call of TRBD2 rests on TCRdb alone, since no DNA is present to check it. This TCR was sampled from a woman between 45 and 60 years old in good health. The sample consisted of blood T cells: a sorted CD56 or NKG2C T cell subset, CD4+ or CD8+ T cells, or bulk PBMC T cells (not recorded which). CDR3 residues: CATTSGQMDEQYF.